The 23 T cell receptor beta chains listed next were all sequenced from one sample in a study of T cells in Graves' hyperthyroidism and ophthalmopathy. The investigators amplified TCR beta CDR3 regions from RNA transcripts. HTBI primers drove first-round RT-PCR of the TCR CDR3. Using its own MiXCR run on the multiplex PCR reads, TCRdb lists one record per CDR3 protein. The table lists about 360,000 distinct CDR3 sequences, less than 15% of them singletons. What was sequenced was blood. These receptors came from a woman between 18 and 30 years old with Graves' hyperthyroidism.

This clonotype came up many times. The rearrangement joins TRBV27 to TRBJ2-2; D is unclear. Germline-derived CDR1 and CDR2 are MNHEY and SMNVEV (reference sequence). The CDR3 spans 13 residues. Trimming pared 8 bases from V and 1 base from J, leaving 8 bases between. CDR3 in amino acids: CASLSQNTGELFF. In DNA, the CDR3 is TGTGCCAGCCTGAGCCAGAACACCGGGGAGCTGTTTTTT.

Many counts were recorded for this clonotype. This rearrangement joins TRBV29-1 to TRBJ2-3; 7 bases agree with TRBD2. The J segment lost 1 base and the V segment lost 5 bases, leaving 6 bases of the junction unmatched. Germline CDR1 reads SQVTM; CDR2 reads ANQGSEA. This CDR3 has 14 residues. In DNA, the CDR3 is TGCAGCGTTCCTATAGCGGGTCGCACAGATACGCAGTATTTT. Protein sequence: CSVPIAGRTDTQYF.

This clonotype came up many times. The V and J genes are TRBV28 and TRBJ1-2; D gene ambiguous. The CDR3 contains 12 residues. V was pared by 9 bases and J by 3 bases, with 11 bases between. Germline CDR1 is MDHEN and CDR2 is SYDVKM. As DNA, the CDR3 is TGTGCCAGTGATGAGGGTGACTATGGCTACACCTTC. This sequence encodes CASDEGDYGYTF.

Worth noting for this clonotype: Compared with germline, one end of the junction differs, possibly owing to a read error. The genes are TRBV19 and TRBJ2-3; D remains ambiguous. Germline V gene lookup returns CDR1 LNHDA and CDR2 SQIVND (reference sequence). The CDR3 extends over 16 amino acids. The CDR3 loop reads CASKSSPNRATDMQYF. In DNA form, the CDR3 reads TGTGCCAGTAAATCCTCGCCAAACCGAGCTACAGATATGCAGTATTTT.

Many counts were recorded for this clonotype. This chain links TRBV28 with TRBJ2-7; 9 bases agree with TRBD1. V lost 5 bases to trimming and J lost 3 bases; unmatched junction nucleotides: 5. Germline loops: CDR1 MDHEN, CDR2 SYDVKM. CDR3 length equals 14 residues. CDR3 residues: CASSERTGDYEQYF. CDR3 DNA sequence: TGTGCCAGCAGTGAACGGACAGGGGACTACGAGCAGTACTTC.

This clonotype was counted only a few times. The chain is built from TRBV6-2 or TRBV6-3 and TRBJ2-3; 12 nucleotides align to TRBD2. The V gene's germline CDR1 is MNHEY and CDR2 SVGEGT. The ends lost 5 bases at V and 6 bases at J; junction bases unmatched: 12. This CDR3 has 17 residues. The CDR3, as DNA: TGTGCCAGCAGTCCCAACTGGAGACTAGCGGGGGCGGATACGCAGTATTTT. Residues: CASSPNWRLAGADTQYF.

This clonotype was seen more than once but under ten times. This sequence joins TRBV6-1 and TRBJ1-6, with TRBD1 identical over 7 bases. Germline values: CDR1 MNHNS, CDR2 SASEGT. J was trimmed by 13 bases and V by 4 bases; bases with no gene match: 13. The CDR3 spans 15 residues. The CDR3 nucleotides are TGTGCCAGCAGTGCTCCCACAGGGGCCCCCGGGCCCCTCCACTTT. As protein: CASSAPTGAPGPLHF.

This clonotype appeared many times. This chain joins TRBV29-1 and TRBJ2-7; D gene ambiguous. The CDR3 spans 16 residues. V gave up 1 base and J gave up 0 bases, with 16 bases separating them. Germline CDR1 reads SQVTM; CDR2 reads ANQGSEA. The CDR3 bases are TGCAGCGTTGAAGGGGGAACAGCCATGAACTCCTACGAGCAGTACTTC. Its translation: CSVEGGTAMNSYEQYF.

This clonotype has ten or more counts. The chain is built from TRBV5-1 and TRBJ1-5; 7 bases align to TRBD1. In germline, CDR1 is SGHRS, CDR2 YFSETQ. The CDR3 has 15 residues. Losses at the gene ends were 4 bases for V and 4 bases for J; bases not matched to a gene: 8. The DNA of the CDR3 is TGCGCCAGCAGCCTTTCGGGACAGATAAATCAGCCCCAGCATTTT. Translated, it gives CASSLSGQINQPQHF.

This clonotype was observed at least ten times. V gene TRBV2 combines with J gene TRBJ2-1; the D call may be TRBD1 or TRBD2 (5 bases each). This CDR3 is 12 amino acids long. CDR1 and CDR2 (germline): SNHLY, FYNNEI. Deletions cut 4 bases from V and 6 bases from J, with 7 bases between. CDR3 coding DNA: TGTGCCAGCAGTGGAGGGACCAATGAGCAGTTCTTC. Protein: CASSGGTNEQFF.

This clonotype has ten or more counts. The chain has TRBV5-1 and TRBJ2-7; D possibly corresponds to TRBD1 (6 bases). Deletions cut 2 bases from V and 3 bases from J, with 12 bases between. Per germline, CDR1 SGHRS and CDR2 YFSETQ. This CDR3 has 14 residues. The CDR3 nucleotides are TGCGCCAGCAGCTTACGACAGGCCCACTACGAGCAGTACTTC. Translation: CASSLRQAHYEQYF. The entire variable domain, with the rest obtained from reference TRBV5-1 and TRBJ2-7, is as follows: KAGVTQTPRYLIKTRGQQVTLSCSPISGHRSVSWYQQTPGQGLQFLFEYFSETQRNKGNFPGRFSGRQFSNSRSEMNVSTLELGDSALYLCASSLRQAHYEQYFGPGTRLTVT.

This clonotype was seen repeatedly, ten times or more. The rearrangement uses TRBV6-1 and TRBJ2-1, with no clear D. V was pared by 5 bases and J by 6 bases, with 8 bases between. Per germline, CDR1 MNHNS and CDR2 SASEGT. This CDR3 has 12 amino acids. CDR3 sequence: CASSSRSNEQFF. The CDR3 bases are TGTGCCAGCAGTTCCCGTTCCAATGAGCAGTTCTTC.

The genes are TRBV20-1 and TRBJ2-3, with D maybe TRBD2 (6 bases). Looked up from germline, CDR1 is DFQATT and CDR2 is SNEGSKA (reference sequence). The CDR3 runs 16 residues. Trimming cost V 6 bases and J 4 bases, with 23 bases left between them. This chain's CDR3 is CSASSQASIAADTQYF. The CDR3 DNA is TGCAGTGCCAGCAGCCAAGCCTCGATAGCGGCAGATACGCAGTATTTT.

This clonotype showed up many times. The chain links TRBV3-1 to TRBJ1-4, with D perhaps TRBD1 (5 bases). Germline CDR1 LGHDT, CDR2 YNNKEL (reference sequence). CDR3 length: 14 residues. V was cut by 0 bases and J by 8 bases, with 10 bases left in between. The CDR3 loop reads CASSQDSGTEKLFF. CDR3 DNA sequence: TGTGCCAGCAGCCAAGATAGTGGGACGGAAAAACTGTTTTTT.

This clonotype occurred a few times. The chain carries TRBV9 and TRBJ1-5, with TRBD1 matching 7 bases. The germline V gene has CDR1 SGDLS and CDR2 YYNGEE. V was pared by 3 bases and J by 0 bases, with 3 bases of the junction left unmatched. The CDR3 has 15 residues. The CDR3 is CASSAGQASNQPQHF. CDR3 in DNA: TGTGCCAGCAGCGCCGGACAGGCTAGCAATCAGCCCCAGCATTTT.

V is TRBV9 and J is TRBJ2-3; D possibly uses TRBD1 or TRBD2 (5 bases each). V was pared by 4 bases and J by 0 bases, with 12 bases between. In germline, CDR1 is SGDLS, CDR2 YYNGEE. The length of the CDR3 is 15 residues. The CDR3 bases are TGTGCCAGCAGCCCCCTCGGGGCTAGCACAGATACGCAGTATTTT. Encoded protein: CASSPLGASTDTQYF.

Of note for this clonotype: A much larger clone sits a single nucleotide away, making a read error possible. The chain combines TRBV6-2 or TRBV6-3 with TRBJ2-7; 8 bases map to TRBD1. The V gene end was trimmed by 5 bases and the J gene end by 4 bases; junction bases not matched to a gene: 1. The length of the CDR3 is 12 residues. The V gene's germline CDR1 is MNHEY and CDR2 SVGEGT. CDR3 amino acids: CASSHRGYEQYF. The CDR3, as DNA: TGTGCCAGCAGTCACAGGGGGTACGAGCAGTACTTC.

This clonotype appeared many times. The CDR3 loop reads CASSPTRESNQPQHF. The CDR3 DNA follows: TGTGCCAGCTCACCAACCCGGGAAAGCAATCAGCCCCAGCATTTT. This chain joins TRBV18 and TRBJ1-5; D is uncertain. The CDR3 sequence is 15 residues long. Germline V gives CDR1 KGHSH, CDR2 LQKENI. Trimming took 2 bases from V and 1 from J, leaving 9 bases between them.

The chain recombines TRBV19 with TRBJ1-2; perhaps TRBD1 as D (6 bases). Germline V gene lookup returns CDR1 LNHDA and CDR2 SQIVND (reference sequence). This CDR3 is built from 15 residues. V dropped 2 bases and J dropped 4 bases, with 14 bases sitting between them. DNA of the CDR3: TGTGCCAGTAGTATATTTGGACAGATGATCTATGGCTACACCTTC. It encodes CASSIFGQMIYGYTF.

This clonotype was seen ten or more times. The CDR3 here is CATSSTLTGGSTDTQYF. The CDR3 nucleotides read TGTGCCACCAGCAGCACCCTCACGGGGGGAAGCACAGATACGCAGTATTTT. This chain joins TRBV15 and TRBJ2-3; 7 positions match TRBD2. With 3 bases clipped from V and 0 bases from J, the junction kept 9 bases outside the gene matches. The CDR3 length is 17 residues. Germline V gene sequence: CDR1 LNHNV, CDR2 YYDKDF (reference sequence).

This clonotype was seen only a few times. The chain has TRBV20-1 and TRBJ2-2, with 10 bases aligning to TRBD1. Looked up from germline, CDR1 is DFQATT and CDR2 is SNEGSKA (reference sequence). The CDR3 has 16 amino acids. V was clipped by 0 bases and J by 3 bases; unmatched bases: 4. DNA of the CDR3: TGCAGTGCTAGAGACCCCGGGACAGGGGACACCGGGGAGCTGTTTTTT. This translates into CSARDPGTGDTGELFF.

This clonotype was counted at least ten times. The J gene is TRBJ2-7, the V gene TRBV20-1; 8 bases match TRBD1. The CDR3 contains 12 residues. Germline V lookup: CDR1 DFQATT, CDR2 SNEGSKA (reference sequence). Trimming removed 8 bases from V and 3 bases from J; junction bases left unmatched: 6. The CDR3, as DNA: TGCAGTACTGGACAGGGAAACTACGAGCAGTACTTC. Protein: CSTGQGNYEQYF.

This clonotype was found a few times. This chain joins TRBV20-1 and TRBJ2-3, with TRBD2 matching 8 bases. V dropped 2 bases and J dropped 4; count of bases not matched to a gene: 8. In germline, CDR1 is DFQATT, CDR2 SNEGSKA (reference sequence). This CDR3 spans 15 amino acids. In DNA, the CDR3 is TGCAGTGCTAGAATTGGACGGGGGGGCGCAGATACGCAGTATTTT. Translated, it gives CSARIGRGGADTQYF.